These 24 T cell receptor beta chains were sequenced from one sample in a study of T cells in Graves' hyperthyroidism and ophthalmopathy. Amplified regions were TCR beta CDR3 sequences from RNA transcripts. The study used the HTBI primer set for a first-round RT-PCR of the TCR CDR3. TCRdb fed the multiplex PCR reads into MiXCR, producing one record per CDR3 protein. Among 550,000 to 800,000 distinct CDR3 sequences listed, 17% were seen once. Sequencing was performed on blood. These receptors all stem from a man aged 50-59 years with Graves' hyperthyroidism.

J is TRBJ2-1 and V is TRBV6-1, with D tentatively TRBD1 (6 bases). The germline V gene has CDR1 MNHNS and CDR2 SASEGT. V shed 6 bases and J shed 5 bases, with 14 bases lying between them. The CDR3 covers 14 residues. The CDR3 region is CASRPLGQNNEQFF. As DNA, the CDR3 is TGTGCCAGCAGACCCCTAGGACAGAACAATGAGCAGTTCTTC.

This chain links TRBV7-8 with TRBJ1-1; TRBD1 is a possible D gene (5 bases). This CDR3 is built from 15 residues. Germline CDR1 SGHVS, CDR2 FQNEAQ. The V end lost 2 bases, the J end lost 7 bases, and 17 bases lay between the germline ends. The chain's CDR3 is CASSLLYTGESEAFF. In DNA, the CDR3 is TGTGCCAGCAGCTTATTGTATACAGGCGAAAGTGAAGCTTTCTTT.

This clonotype appeared many times. The genes are TRBV7-9 and TRBJ2-7, with TRBD2 matching over 7 bases. Germline lookup yields CDR1 SEHNR and CDR2 FQNEAQ (reference sequence). CDR3 length: 15 amino acids. The ends lost 1 base at V and 1 base at J; junction bases unmatched: 4. The CDR3 reads CASSLGPGLSYEQYF. CDR3 DNA sequence: TGTGCCAGCAGCTTAGGTCCGGGACTATCCTACGAGCAGTACTTC. The full variable domain, in which reference TRBV7-9 and TRBJ2-7 provide the parts outside the CDR3, is DTGVSQNPRHKITKRGQNVTFRCDPISEHNRLYWYRQTLGQGPEFLTYFQNEAQLEKSRLLSDRFSAERPKGSFSTLEIQRTEQGDSAMYLCASSLGPGLSYEQYFGPGTRLTVT.

This clonotype was seen ten or more times. The chain recombines TRBV11-1 with TRBJ1-2; TRBD1 matches 7 bases. The germline gives CDR1 SGHAT, CDR2 FQDESV (reference sequence). This CDR3 is built from 13 residues. Unmatched junction bases numbered 3, after V lost 4 bases and J lost 4 bases. CDR3 sequence: CASSSWDSYGYTF. CDR3 DNA sequence: TGTGCCAGCAGCTCATGGGACAGCTATGGCTACACCTTC.

This clonotype was seen a handful of times. V usage is TRBV29-1 and J usage is TRBJ2-7; D possibly matches TRBD1 or TRBD2 (5 bases each). The V end lost 5 bases, the J end lost 0 bases, and 11 bases lay between the germline ends. CDR1 and CDR2 (germline): SQVTM, ANQGSEA. The CDR3 totals 13 residues. The CDR3: CSVSLGPSYEQYF. The CDR3 coding sequence is TGCAGCGTTTCTTTGGGACCCTCCTACGAGCAGTACTTC.

This clonotype was detected a few times. Its ends do not fully match the called genes, so a read error is possible. The genes are TRBV9 and TRBJ1-2; D remains ambiguous. The length of the CDR3 is 12 residues. The germline V gene encodes CDR1 SGDLS and CDR2 YYNGEE. CDR3 nucleotide sequence: TGTGCCAGCAGCGTAGGATCCGATTCCCCAGCCTTC. Amino acids: CASSVGSDSPAF. The full variable domain, its missing parts supplied by reference TRBV9 and TRBJ1-2, is DSGVTQTPKHLITATGQRVTLRCSPRSGDLSVYWYQQSLDQGLQFLIQYYNGEERAKGNILERFSAQQFPDLHSELNLSSLELGDSALYFCASSVGSDSPAFGSGTRLTVV.

This clonotype was found many times. The chain carries TRBV11-2 and TRBJ2-2, with D uncertain. Trimming removed 2 bases from V and 2 bases from J, with 6 bases in between. The germline CDR1 and CDR2 sequences are SGHAT and FQNNGV. This CDR3 has 14 amino acids. The CDR3 nucleotides read TGTGCCAGCAGCTTATTGGATAACACCGGGGAGCTGTTTTTT. Translated: CASSLLDNTGELFF. Full variable domain (outside the CDR3, taken from reference TRBV11-2 and TRBJ2-2): EAGVAQSPRYKIIEKRQSVAFWCNPISGHATLYWYQQILGQGPKLLIQFQNNGVVDDSQLPKDRFSAERLKGVDSTLKIQPAKLEDSAVYLCASSLLDNTGELFFGEGSRLTVL.

This clonotype was recorded many times. The J gene is TRBJ2-1, the V gene TRBV7-2, with D perhaps TRBD2 (6 bases). V lost 2 bases, J lost 10 bases, and 12 bases lay in between. The length of the CDR3 is 13 residues. Germline V gene sequence: CDR1 SGHTA, CDR2 FQGNSA. In nucleotides, the CDR3 is TGTGCCAGCAGCTTACGGGAGCATGTGGAGCAGTTCTTC. As protein: CASSLREHVEQFF. The variable domain in full, completed from reference TRBV7-2 and TRBJ2-1, reads GAGVSQSPSNKVTEKGKDVELRCDPISGHTALYWYRQSLGQGLEFLIYFQGNSAPDKSGLPSDRFSAERTGGSVSTLTIQRTQQEDSAVYLCASSLREHVEQFFGPGTRLTVL.

This clonotype was picked up many times. The V gene is TRBV11-2, the J gene TRBJ1-1; D possibly corresponds to TRBD1 (6 bases). V was trimmed by 2 bases and J by 5 bases, leaving 9 bases between them. Germline V gives CDR1 SGHAT, CDR2 FQNNGV. The CDR3 covers 13 residues. CDR3 residues: CASSLQGKTEAFF. CDR3 nucleotide sequence: TGTGCCAGCAGCTTACAGGGGAAGACTGAAGCTTTCTTT.

This clonotype was counted ten times or more. This rearrangement joins TRBV27 to TRBJ1-1; a possible D gene is TRBD1 (6 bases). Per germline, CDR1 MNHEY and CDR2 SMNVEV (reference sequence). V was trimmed by 5 bases and J by 6 bases, leaving 19 bases between them. The CDR3 consists of 15 residues. The CDR3 is CASSIQGKMEAEAFF. Here the CDR3 DNA reads TGTGCCAGCAGTATCCAGGGGAAAATGGAGGCTGAAGCTTTCTTT.

This clonotype was seen a few times. The chain links TRBV20-1 to TRBJ2-5, with 7 bases fitting TRBD2. Trimming took 6 bases from V and 5 from J; bases not matched to a gene: 12. Per germline, CDR1 DFQATT and CDR2 SNEGSKA (reference sequence). This CDR3 contains 14 residues. The CDR3 spells CSALAGDGVETQYF. CDR3 bases: TGCAGTGCCTTGGCGGGAGATGGTGTTGAGACCCAGTACTTC.

The rearrangement links TRBV24-1 to TRBJ2-3; D may be TRBD2 (5 bases). Germline lookup yields CDR1 KGHDR and CDR2 SFDVKD. V lost 4 bases to trimming and J lost 0 bases, with 19 bases between them. The CDR3 is 18 amino acids. The CDR3 DNA follows: TGTGCCACCAGTGACCCGAGGGTAGGACTTTCTAGCACAGATACGCAGTATTTT. Protein: CATSDPRVGLSSTDTQYF.

This clonotype has just a few counts. This chain links TRBV27 with TRBJ2-7; 7 bases are a match to TRBD1. The CDR3 is 14 residues long. Germline CDR1 reads MNHEY; CDR2 reads SMNVEV (reference sequence). Trimming cost V 5 bases and J 2 bases; bases outside gene matches: 6. The DNA for the CDR3 is TGTGCCAGCAGTGTCACAGGGGCAGCCTACGAGCAGTACTTC. Its protein product is CASSVTGAAYEQYF.

As regards this clonotype: A much larger clone lies one base from this, so it may be a read error. The chain has TRBV12-3 or TRBV12-4 and TRBJ2-4; 8 bases are shared with TRBD1. Trimming removed 4 bases from V and 2 bases from J; junction bases left unmatched: 4. The CDR3 is 15 residues long. Written as DNA, the CDR3 is TGTGCCAGCAGTTGGGACAGGCGGCCCAAAAACATTCAGTACTTC. Translating gives CASSWDRRPKNIQYF.

The chain links TRBV11-2 to TRBJ1-1; D might be TRBD1 (5 bases). Germline assignment: CDR1 SGHAT and CDR2 FQNNGV. The CDR3 length is 14 residues. Trimming shortened V by 4 bases and J by 9 bases, and 18 bases separated the two germline ends. The CDR3 DNA is TGTGCCAGCAGCTCGGGGTGGCCGACAGTTCAAGCTTTCTTT. This translates into CASSSGWPTVQAFF.

The chain has TRBV11-3 and TRBJ2-5; either TRBD1 or TRBD2 may fit D (5 bases each). Trimming left V 5 bases short and J 5 bases short, with 18 bases between. The germline gives CDR1 SGHNT, CDR2 YENEEA. The CDR3 contains 15 residues. The CDR3 region is CASSPPEGLGETQYF. CDR3 coding DNA: TGTGCCAGCAGCCCACCCGAGGGGCTGGGGGAGACCCAGTACTTC.

This clonotype was observed a few times. J is TRBJ2-7 and V is TRBV5-1; perhaps TRBD2 as D (6 bases). With 4 bases removed from V and 3 bases from J, the gap between germline ends came to 11 bases. The CDR3 spans 13 residues. Looked up from germline, CDR1 is SGHRS and CDR2 is YFSETQ. CDR3 sequence reads: CASSRLGFYEQYF. In DNA, the CDR3 is TGCGCCAGCAGCCGACTAGGATTCTACGAGCAGTACTTC.

The V and J genes are TRBV5-6 and TRBJ2-3, with 7 bases fitting TRBD1. CDR1 and CDR2 from the germline V gene are SGHDT and YYEEEE. The junction had 11 bases not matched to a gene; V was cut back by 4 bases and J by 9 bases. The CDR3 is 14 amino acids. CDR3 sequence reads: CASSPRQGPVTQYF. The CDR3, as DNA: TGTGCCAGCAGCCCCCGACAGGGTCCCGTCACGCAGTATTTT.

The genes are TRBV10-3 and TRBJ1-2; 8 nucleotides match TRBD1. The CDR3 length is 17 residues. V shed 3 bases and J 4 bases; nucleotides not matched to a gene: 13. Per germline, CDR1 ENHRY and CDR2 SYGVKD. The CDR3 nucleotides read TGTGCCATCAGTGATCCTTATACAGGGGGATTTAGCTATGGCTACACCTTC. It is translated as CAISDPYTGGFSYGYTF.

In regard to this clonotype: A read error may be the cause here, since a much bigger clone is one base away. Lacking the conserved final phenylalanine or tryptophan, this CDR3 likely reflects a read error. The V call is TRBV3-1, the J call TRBJ2-4; no clear D. Germline V gives CDR1 LGHDT, CDR2 YNNKEL (reference sequence). V was shortened by 0 bases and J by 0 bases, with 12 bases between the two germline ends. The CDR3 is 17 amino acids. CDR3 nucleotide sequence: TGTGCCAGCAGCCAAGATGGACGGCTCGTAGCCAAAAACATTCAGTACTAC. This gives the protein CASSQDGRLVAKNIQYY.

This clonotype was picked up many times. This sequence joins TRBV6-5 and TRBJ2-7; 8 bases are shared with TRBD2. Germline CDR1 reads MNHEY; CDR2 reads SVGAGI. The V gene end was trimmed by 0 bases and the J gene end by 3 bases; junction bases not matched to a gene: 13. The length of the CDR3 is 18 residues. The DNA for the CDR3 is TGTGCCAGCAGTTACTCGACGTGGCAACCGGGAGGGGGCTACGAGCAGTACTTC. It yields the protein CASSYSTWQPGGGYEQYF.

As to this clonotype: This could be a read error, since a much larger clone is one nucleotide away. This chain links TRBV7-9 with TRBJ2-1; D may match TRBD1 or TRBD2 (6 bases each). CDR3 length equals 16 residues. The V gene lost 4 bases and the J gene lost 2 bases, with 15 bases spanning the gap. CDR1 is SEHNR, CDR2 FQNEAQ, per germline (reference sequence). The CDR3 spells CASSWGAGTPYNEQFF. The CDR3 bases are TGTGCCAGCAGCTGGGGGGCCGGGACACCCTACAATGAGCAGTTCTTC.

In its sample, this clonotype was seen many times. The gene calls are TRBV28 and TRBJ2-4, with 14 bases fitting TRBD2. CDR3 size: 16 residues. V dropped 5 bases and J dropped 5; count of bases not matched to a gene: 5. Germline V CDR1 and CDR2: MDHEN, SYDVKM. CDR3 coding DNA: TGTGCCAGCAGTCGACTAGCGGGAGGGCAACAAAACATTCAGTACTTC. Translated, it gives CASSRLAGGQQNIQYF. Filled out from reference TRBV28 and TRBJ2-4, the complete variable domain reads DVKVTQSSRYLVKRTGEKVFLECVQDMDHENMFWYRQDPGLGLRLIYFSYDVKMKEKGDIPEGYSVSREKKERFSLILESASTNQTSMYLCASSRLAGGQQNIQYFGAGTRLSVL.

This clonotype showed up many times. The chain combines TRBV30 with TRBJ2-5; D gene ambiguous. V was trimmed by 6 bases and J by 8 bases, leaving 13 bases between them. The CDR3 sequence is 11 residues long. Germline V gene data show CDR1 as GTSNPN and CDR2 as SVGIG (reference sequence). The CDR3 here is CACGPLETQYF. CDR3 sequence (DNA): TGTGCCTGTGGGCCTCTGGAAACCCAGTACTTC.